This T cell receptor beta chain was identified during a study of beta chain features in type 1 diabetes listed by TCRdb under 2018. For context, the study as a whole: Mean age, gender distribution, total cell number and subset yield did not differ between patients and healthy donors. A total of 107,917,701 sorted cells were examined across all samples, and the number of cells per subset was strongly correlated with RNA yield. The study compared TCRB repertoires of sorted circulating CD4+ T cell subsets between recently diagnosed type 1 diabetes patients and matched healthy donors. Regulatory and stem cell-like memory subsets were isolated from only 8 patients and about eight healthy donors, whereas naive and central memory subsets came from all 28 donors.

Each donor gave one peripheral blood draw, averaging approximately 0.11 L, which was collected into heparinised tubes. A BD FACSAria II and a panel including CD45RO, CCR7, CD25, CD127, CD95 and CD27 were used to sort naive, central memory, regulatory and stem cell-like memory CD4+ T cells. All sorted populations exceeded 95% purity. PBMCs were separated immediately by Lymphoprep density gradient centrifugation and were stained directly, without being cultured. To minimize batch effects, samples were stained and sorted in pairs, one healthy donor with one patient per experiment. The High Capacity cDNA Reverse Transcription Kit was used to reverse transcribe all of the isolated RNA, meaning that expressed TCRB transcripts were what got sequenced. Deep immunoSEQ sequencing was performed on naive, central memory and regulatory T cell samples, with an average of approximately 3.9 million total reads per sample. After sorted cells were lysed in RLT buffer, RNA was extracted with DNase-treated RNeasy Micro or Mini kits, with the choice depending on cell number. Each cell subset was processed on its own to prevent cross-contamination, while patient and healthy donor samples were processed together. The immunoSEQ multiplex PCR was used to amplify TCRB sequences from cDNA, generating 87-bp fragments that spanned the CDR3 region. The amplicons were sequenced using the Illumina HiSeq platform. On the study's bioinformatics: PCR bias was corrected computationally using synthetic template baselines, and reads within Hamming distance 2 were collapsed, with unmergeable singletons discarded. Reads were aligned against IMGT so that V, D and J genes, CDR3 length and insertions or deletions at six rearrangement sites could be assigned. Within each subset, clonotype counts were normalized to sorted cell number, after which true diversity and Gini coefficients were computed with the tcR R package. The overlap coefficient, calculated on TCRB nucleotide sequences, was used to quantify repertoire sharing. As a proxy for the pre-selection repertoire, out-of-frame TCRB sequences from naive cells were analyzed. TCRdb obtained this table from immuneACCESS and retained in-frame rearrangements with V and J assigned. These tables miss some clones; where compared with another copy, unresolved V genes account for less than half of the shortfall, and the remainder is unexplained. V and J calls and clone size follow that table, whereas D and trimming were derived from the DNA. The sample contains about 900,000 clones, roughly 15% of them found a single time. Of the sample, 0.023% falls within the top ten clones.

This clone came up a few times. The target of this receptor is not known. No base qualities exist here, and no much larger clone lies one base off it. The CDR3 covers 14 residues, taking in both the cysteine and the phenylalanine. Kept here is only the CDR3 DNA, which spans 42 bases and is read in frame from base 1. Via the germline V gene, CDR1 is SGHRS and CDR2 YFSETQ. Trimming costs V 4 bases and J 0 bases, and their ends lie 7 bases apart. The investigation overall reported the following: Only small numbers of individuals were included in the HLA sub-analyses, which left unresolved whether HLA type had any influence on TCRB rearrangement. Because cDNA rather than genomic DNA was sequenced, highly expressing activated cells could have been over-represented, although no difference in activation and CD3 levels was found between groups. At VDJ recombination sites, patients with type 1 diabetes made fewer insertions and deleted more nucleotides, a pattern implying thymic rearrangement abnormalities. The naive, central memory and regulatory TCRB repertoires appeared to resemble one another more closely among patients than among healthy donors. PCR may preferentially amplify shorter templates, but because patient and control samples were amplified and corrected together, any resulting skew would affect both groups equally. Type 1 diabetes patients showed a moderate but significant shortening of TCRB CDR3 length in all four CD4+ subsets.

Material: naive CD4+ T cells from blood. The meaning of the sample's cell subset or site label: true naive CD4+ T cells. The V and J genes are TRBV5-1 and TRBJ2-2; the D gene remains uncertain. This receptor was obtained from a woman between 18 and 29 years old in good health. Here the CDR3 is given as CASSPDPNTGELFF. The nucleotides read TGCGCCAGCAGCCCGGATCCGAACACCGGGGAGCTGTTTTTT.